Each of the 20 T cell receptor beta chains below was sequenced from the same sample in a study of CD8 T cells in ankylosing spondylitis. One entry per CDR3 protein, called by TCRdb with MiXCR from the 5' RACE reads. This table has around 180,000 distinct CDR3 sequences, 10% to 15% appearing once. The specimen was blood, either unsorted or a sorted T cell fraction (not recorded which). Receptors were obtained from a female donor with ankylosing spondylitis or in good health (not recorded which).

Details on this clonotype: With a much larger clone just one base away, this may be a read error. This chain joins TRBV18 and TRBJ1-1; D might be TRBD1 (6 bases). This CDR3 has 14 amino acids. Germline V gives CDR1 KGHSH, CDR2 LQKENI. CDR3 amino acids: CAGSPRNRDTEAFF. For the CDR3, the DNA is TGTGCCGGCTCACCCCGCAACAGGGACACTGAAGCTTTCTTT.

There are many counts of this clonotype. The chain has TRBV11-2 and TRBJ2-1, with no clear D. The CDR3 has 14 amino acids. V shed 5 bases and J shed 7 bases, with 15 bases lying between them. Germline V gene lookup returns CDR1 SGHAT and CDR2 FQNNGV. For the CDR3, the DNA is TGTGCCAGCAGCAAACAGTACAGTGGGAATGAGCAGTTCTTC. Protein sequence: CASSKQYSGNEQFF.

This clonotype has a handful of counts. The chain uses TRBV30 and TRBJ2-2; D not resolved. The CDR3 runs to 15 residues. Deletions cut 0 bases from V and 6 bases from J, with 14 bases between. In germline, CDR1 is GTSNPN, CDR2 SVGIG (reference sequence). This chain's CDR3 is CAWSVPSDTSGELFF. CDR3 DNA: TGTGCCTGGAGTGTTCCCTCTGACACATCCGGGGAGCTGTTTTTT.

Ten or more counts support this clonotype. This rearrangement joins TRBV28 to TRBJ1-1, with TRBD1 matching over 7 bases. The CDR3 loop spans 14 amino acids. Germline V gene sequence: CDR1 MDHEN, CDR2 SYDVKM. V shed 1 base and J 7 bases; nucleotides not matched to a gene: 6. CDR3 in amino acids: CASSLSTGFGEAFF. In nucleotides, the CDR3 is TGTGCCAGCAGTTTATCGACAGGGTTTGGTGAAGCTTTCTTT.

In this sample, this clonotype turned up many times. J is TRBJ2-3 and V is TRBV20-1; 14 bases align to TRBD2. The CDR3 is 16 residues long. The V gene end was trimmed by 5 bases and the J gene end by 2 bases; junction bases not matched to a gene: 6. Looked up from germline, CDR1 is DFQATT and CDR2 is SNEGSKA (reference sequence). In DNA, the CDR3 is TGCAGTGCTCAAGGACTAGCGGGAGGAAACACAGATACGCAGTATTTT. As protein: CSAQGLAGGNTDTQYF.

The V call is TRBV5-1, the J call TRBJ2-3; 8 bases are a match to TRBD2. There are 14 residues in the CDR3. The germline CDR1 and CDR2 sequences are SGHRS and YFSETQ. The V and J ends lost 7 bases and 4 bases, in that order; junction bases with no gene match: 8. The CDR3 DNA reads as TGCGCCAGCCTTCGTAGCGGGACCCCAGATACGCAGTATTTT. The encoded protein is CASLRSGTPDTQYF.

There are many counts of this clonotype. V is TRBV20-1 and J is TRBJ1-2; D gene unclear. Deletions cut 2 bases from V and 6 bases from J, with 10 bases between. CDR1 and CDR2 from the germline V gene are DFQATT and SNEGSKA (reference sequence). This CDR3 spans 12 amino acids. The DNA of the CDR3 is TGCAGTGCTAGAAATCTCGCTCATGGCTACACCTTC. Translating gives CSARNLAHGYTF.

This clonotype has a count of ten or more. The J gene is TRBJ2-1, the V gene TRBV4-3; maybe TRBD1 (6 bases). The CDR3 has 12 residues. With 4 bases removed from V and 10 bases from J, the gap between germline ends came to 11 bases. Per germline, CDR1 LGHNA and CDR2 YSLEER. CDR3: CASSRVQGEQFF. The CDR3 bases are TGCGCCAGCAGCCGAGTTCAGGGGGAGCAGTTCTTC.

This chain joins TRBV27 and TRBJ2-7; 8 nucleotides agree with TRBD2. CDR1 and CDR2 (germline): MNHEY, SMNVEV (reference sequence). The ends lost 3 bases at V and 1 base at J; junction bases unmatched: 2. The CDR3 is 14 amino acids. The chain's CDR3 is CASSFSGDSYEQYF. The CDR3 DNA reads TGTGCCAGCAGTTTTAGCGGGGATTCCTACGAGCAGTACTTC.

The sample holds many counts of this clonotype. The V call is TRBV29-1, the J call TRBJ2-7; no reliable D call. This CDR3 contains 13 residues. V gave up 4 bases and J gave up 0 bases, with 10 bases separating them. The V gene's germline CDR1 is SQVTM and CDR2 ANQGSEA. The CDR3 loop is CSVGGRSSYEQYF. Written as DNA, the CDR3 is TGCAGCGTTGGTGGTAGGAGCTCCTACGAGCAGTACTTC.

The gene calls are TRBV25-1 and TRBJ2-7, with D unclear. Germline V gives CDR1 MGHDK, CDR2 SYGVNS. Trimming took off 6 bases at V and 6 bases at J, with 12 bases between the two ends. The CDR3 spans 12 residues. DNA of the CDR3: TGTGCCAGCAGAACGCCTCATGGCGAGCAGTACTTC. Translating gives CASRTPHGEQYF.

This clonotype appeared a few times. J is TRBJ2-6 and V is TRBV10-3, with a possible D match to TRBD1 (6 bases). This CDR3 has 15 amino acids. Trimming cost V 10 bases and J 0 bases, with 13 bases left between them. CDR1 ENHRY and CDR2 SYGVKD come from the germline V gene. CDR3 amino acids: CATYNRVSGANVLTF. In nucleotides, the CDR3 is TGTGCCACGTATAACAGGGTCTCTGGGGCCAACGTCCTGACTTTC.

This clonotype has a handful of counts. This chain uses TRBV6-1 with TRBJ2-7; possible D gene TRBD1, 6 bases. CDR1 and CDR2 (germline): MNHNS, SASEGT. The V end was cut by 0 bases, the J end by 5 bases, with 8 bases between. The CDR3 extends over 13 amino acids. The chain's CDR3 is CASSEATGNEQYF. For the CDR3, the DNA is TGTGCCAGCAGTGAAGCGACAGGTAACGAGCAGTACTTC.

This chain connects TRBV7-8 to TRBJ2-3; 7 bases agree with TRBD1. CDR1 is SGHVS and CDR2 is FQNEAQ in the germline V gene. The CDR3 spans 16 residues. Germline trimming cut 5 bases from V and 4 bases from J; bases unmatched to any gene: 12. CDR3 in DNA: TGTGCCAGCAGCCTCAGGGGGTGGATGGTCGCAGATACGCAGTATTTT. This encodes CASSLRGWMVADTQYF.

This clonotype was seen ten or more times. The rearrangement uses TRBV20-1 and TRBJ1-5; a weak D match, TRBD1 (6 bases). This CDR3 contains 15 residues. V was shortened by 3 bases and J by 2 bases, with 14 bases between the two germline ends. Germline V gene sequence: CDR1 DFQATT, CDR2 SNEGSKA (reference sequence). This CDR3 is CSARKGGVGNQPQHF. CDR3 nucleotides: TGCAGTGCTAGGAAGGGGGGAGTTGGCAATCAGCCCCAGCATTTT.

A remark on this clonotype: At one end the junction does not follow the germline gene, possibly because of a read error. V gene TRBV20-1 combines with J gene TRBJ2-3; TRBD2 aligns across 7 bases. The CDR3 runs to 17 residues. The germline V gene has CDR1 DFQATT and CDR2 SNEGSKA (reference sequence). The chain's CDR3 is CCARDLASGGDTDTQYF. In DNA, the CDR3 is TGCTGTGCTAGAGATTTAGCTAGCGGAGGGGACACAGATACGCAGTATTTT.

At least ten counts were recorded for this clonotype. This sequence joins TRBV12-3 or TRBV12-4 and TRBJ2-2; D is unclear. CDR3 length: 12 amino acids. The ends were cut back, 1 base at V and 6 bases at J, with 3 bases in the middle. CDR3 bases: TGTGCCAGCAGTTTAGTCGCCGGGGAGCTGTTTTTT. Protein sequence: CASSLVAGELFF.

This clonotype was seen at least ten times. At one of its ends the junction is not consistent with the germline gene, which may arise from a read error. The genes are TRBV7-7 and TRBJ2-5, with a tentative D call TRBD1 (5 bases). CDR1 SSHAT and CDR2 FNYEAQ come from the germline V gene (reference sequence). The CDR3 is made up of 14 amino acids. The DNA for the CDR3 is TGTGCTAGCAGCCCAGACAGCCGCCAAGAGACCCAGTACTTC. This translates into CASSPDSRQETQYF.

This clonotype has at least ten counts. The rearrangement uses TRBV14 and TRBJ2-1; D call uncertain. V gave up 2 bases and J gave up 5 bases, with 7 bases separating them. The CDR3 totals 13 residues. The germline CDR1 and CDR2 sequences are SGHDN and FVKESK. The CDR3 nucleotides are TGTGCCAGCAGCCAAAGTAACAACAATGAGCAGTTCTTC. Translating gives CASSQSNNNEQFF.

This clonotype was observed many times. The chain links TRBV4-1 to TRBJ2-5; no firm D call. The length of the CDR3 is 16 residues. Germline V CDR1 and CDR2: MGHRA, YSYEKL. The V end was cut by 4 bases, the J end by 2 bases, with 17 bases between. This CDR3 is CASSPGRVSPQETQYF. CDR3 DNA: TGCGCCAGCAGCCCGGGTCGGGTCTCCCCTCAAGAGACCCAGTACTTC.